A selection of T cell receptor beta chains follows, all from one sample in a study of tumor T cells in aggressive B-cell lymphoma. The table came from immunoSEQ multiplex PCR; TCRdb's copy has only in-frame clones and leaves some out. The sample consists of thousands of clones, about 80% of them appearing once. Sequenced input: tumor tissue. The receptor set was obtained from an adult with diffuse large B cell lymphoma. CDR3s include the opening cysteine and the closing phenylalanine or tryptophan. The D gene is left open where the match is weak. Size is omitted from some rows. Given values are once, few, many or a class for expanded clones.

>once|TRBJ1-1|TRBV6-4|-
TGTGCCAGCAGGGTGGACAGAATGAACACTGAAGCTTTCTTT
CASRVDRMNTEAFF
>-|TRBJ2-7|TRBV2|-
TGTGCCAGCCAACAGGGTGGGGAGCAGTACTTC
CASQQGGEQYF
>-|TRBJ1-4|TRBV15|TRBD1
TGTGCCACCAGCGACAGGGGCCTCGGCGAAAAACTGTTTTTT
CATSDRGLGEKLFF
>-|TRBJ2-1|TRBV30|TRBD2
TGTGCCTGGGTCGTAGCGGGGGCGAAGGGGGGGCAGTTCTTC
CAWVVAGAKGGQFF
>-|TRBJ2-7|TRBV4-3|-
TGCGCCAGCAGCTGGGTTGGGGGTACTAGCTTCCACGAGCAGTACTTC
CASSWVGGTSFHEQYF
>-|TRBJ2-1|TRBV6-5|-
TGTGCCAGCAGTTACAGGCGGCCTTATTACAATGAGCAGTTCTTC
CASSYRRPYYNEQFF
>-|TRBJ2-6|TRBV19|-
TGTGCCAGTAGTAGGGACATGGGGCCTGGGGCCAACGTCCTGACTTTC
CASSRDMGPGANVLTF
>-|TRBJ1-1|TRBV4-3|TRBD1
TGCGCCAGCAGCCAAGAGATGGGGACAGGGGGCCGGGGCACTGAAGCTTTCTTT
CASSQEMGTGGRGTEAFF
>-|TRBJ2-2|TRBV4-3|TRBD1
TGCGCCAGCAGGCTAGGGACAGGGAACACCGGGGAGCTGTTTTTT
CASRLGTGNTGELFF
>-|TRBJ2-3|TRBV7-9|TRBD2
TGTGCCAGCAGCTGGCCGGGACTAGCGGGGGGAGTCGGCACAGATACGCAGTATTTT
CASSWPGLAGGVGTDTQYF
>-|TRBJ1-2|TRBV9|TRBD1
TGTGCCAGCAGCCCCGGACAGGGGGCAGTTTATGGCTACACCTTC
CASSPGQGAVYGYTF